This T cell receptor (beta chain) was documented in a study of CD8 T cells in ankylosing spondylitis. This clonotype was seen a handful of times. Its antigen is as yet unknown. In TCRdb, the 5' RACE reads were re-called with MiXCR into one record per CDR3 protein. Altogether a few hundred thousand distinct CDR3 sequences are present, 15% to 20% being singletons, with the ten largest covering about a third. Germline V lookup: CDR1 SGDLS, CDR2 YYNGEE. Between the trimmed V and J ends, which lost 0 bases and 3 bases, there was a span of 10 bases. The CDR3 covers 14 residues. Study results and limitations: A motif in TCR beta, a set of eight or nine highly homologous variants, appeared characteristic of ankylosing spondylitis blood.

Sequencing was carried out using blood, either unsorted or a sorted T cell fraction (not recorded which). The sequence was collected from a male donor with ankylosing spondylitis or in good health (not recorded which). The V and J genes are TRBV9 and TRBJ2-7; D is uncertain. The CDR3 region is CASSVDGEGYEQYF. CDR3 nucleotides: TGTGCCAGCAGCGTAGATGGTGAAGGCTACGAGCAGTACTTC.